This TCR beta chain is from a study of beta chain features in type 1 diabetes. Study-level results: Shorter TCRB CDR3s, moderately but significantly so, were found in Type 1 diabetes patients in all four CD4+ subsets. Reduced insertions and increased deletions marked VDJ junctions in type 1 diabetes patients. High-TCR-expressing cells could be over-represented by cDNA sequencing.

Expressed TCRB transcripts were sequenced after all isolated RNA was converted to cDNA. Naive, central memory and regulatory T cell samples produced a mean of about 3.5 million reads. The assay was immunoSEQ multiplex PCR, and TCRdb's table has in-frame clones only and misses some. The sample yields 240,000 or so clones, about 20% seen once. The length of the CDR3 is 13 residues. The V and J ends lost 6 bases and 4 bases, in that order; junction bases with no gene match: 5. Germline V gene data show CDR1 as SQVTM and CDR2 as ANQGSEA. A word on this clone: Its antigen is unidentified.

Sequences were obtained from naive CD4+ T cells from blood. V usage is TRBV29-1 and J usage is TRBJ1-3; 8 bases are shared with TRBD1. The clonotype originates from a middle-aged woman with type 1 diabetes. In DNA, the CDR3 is TGCAGCGTCGGAGGACAGGGAGGAAACACCATATATTTT. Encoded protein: CSVGGQGGNTIYF.